The 15 T cell receptor beta chains in this list originate from one sample, sequenced in a study of T cells in localized non-small cell lung cancer. The method was immunoSEQ multiplex PCR; TCRdb's version includes in-frame clones alone and lacks a portion of them. The sample comprises about 78,000 clones, 84% of which are singletons, and approximately 2.8% rests with the top ten. The material sequenced was peripheral blood, taken before any cancer treatment. The receptors derive from a man between 40 and 70 years old with stage I lung adenocarcinoma.

This clone was counted between two and nine times. The rearrangement uses TRBV6-1 and TRBJ2-5; possibly TRBD1 for D (5 bases). V gave up 1 base and J gave up 6 bases, with 15 bases separating them. This CDR3 has 15 residues. Germline CDR1 MNHNS, CDR2 SASEGT. CDR3 sequence: CASSEVSGPQKTQYF. In DNA form, the CDR3 reads TGTGCCAGCAGTGAAGTATCAGGGCCTCAAAAGACCCAGTACTTC.

The chain joins TRBV7-9 to TRBJ1-4; the D is unclear. The CDR3 loop spans 16 amino acids. Germline V gene data show CDR1 as SEHNR and CDR2 as FQNEAQ (reference sequence). V lost 7 bases and J 2 bases, leaving 17 bases between the germline ends. CDR3 amino acids: CASTLNRLQTNEKLFF. CDR3 coding DNA: TGTGCCAGCACCCTCAATAGGCTGCAGACTAATGAAAAACTGTTTTTT.

The CDR3, as DNA: TGTGCCAGCAGCCTTAACTCTGGGGCCAACGTCCTGACTTTC. This gives the protein CASSLNSGANVLTF. The chain links TRBV4-2 to TRBJ2-6; D uncertain. CDR3 size: 14 residues. Germline CDR1 reads LGHNA; CDR2 reads YNFKEQ. The ends were cut back, 4 bases at V and 0 bases at J, with 4 bases in the middle.

This chain joins TRBV4-2 and TRBJ2-7, with D perhaps TRBD1 or TRBD2 (6 bases each). Trimming took 4 bases from V and 2 from J, leaving 15 bases between them. The CDR3 is 15 amino acids. The germline V gene has CDR1 LGHNA and CDR2 YNFKEQ. The DNA of the CDR3 is TGTGCCAGCAGCCGGGGGGCCTTTATGACCTACGAGCAGTACTTC. It translates to CASSRGAFMTYEQYF.

This clone has a single count. The gene calls are TRBV30 and TRBJ2-3, with D possibly matching TRBD1 (6 bases). CDR3 length equals 11 residues. Trimming took 3 bases from V and 14 from J, leaving 15 bases between them. Germline CDR1 and CDR2: GTSNPN and SVGIG (reference sequence). CDR3 in amino acids: CAWSAVGASYF. The CDR3 nucleotides are TGTGCCTGGAGCGCCGTGGGGGCGTCGTATTTT.

V gene TRBV5-4 combines with J gene TRBJ2-7; D not certain. CDR3 length: 13 amino acids. CDR1 is SGHNT, CDR2 YYREEE, per germline (reference sequence). V lost 1 base to trimming and J lost 1 base, with 6 bases between them. This chain's CDR3 is CASSLSVSYEQYF. CDR3 nucleotide sequence: TGTGCCAGCAGCTTGTCGGTTTCCTACGAGCAGTACTTC.

The rearrangement links TRBV7-9 to TRBJ1-2, with TRBD1 matching over 7 bases. The germline V gene encodes CDR1 SEHNR and CDR2 FQNEAQ (reference sequence). The CDR3 contains 14 residues. The V and J ends lost 5 bases and 8 bases, in that order; junction bases with no gene match: 11. CDR3 region: CASSEGSTGRGYTF. CDR3 DNA sequence: TGTGCCAGCAGCGAGGGCTCGACAGGGAGAGGCTACACCTTC.

The genes are TRBV5-1 and TRBJ1-2, with D uncertain. Germline CDR1 SGHRS, CDR2 YFSETQ. The CDR3 has 13 amino acids. Trimming removed 4 bases at V and 6 bases at J, with 13 bases between. The CDR3: CASSVQPLDGYTF. Written as DNA, the CDR3 is TGCGCCAGCAGCGTACAGCCGCTTGATGGCTACACCTTC.

The chain uses TRBV29-1 and TRBJ2-1, with TRBD1 identical over 7 bases. After removal of 5 bases from V and 9 bases from J, the junction contained 7 bases not matched to a gene. The CDR3 length is 12 residues. Germline assignment: CDR1 SQVTM and CDR2 ANQGSEA. For the CDR3, the DNA is TGCAGCGTTAAAAACAGGGGCGCTGAGCAGTTCTTC. Translation gives CSVKNRGAEQFF.

The chain couples TRBV7-2 to TRBJ2-3; unclear D gene. CDR1 is SGHTA, CDR2 FQGNSA, per germline. Trimming shortened V by 5 bases and J by 3 bases, and 6 bases separated the two germline ends. The length of the CDR3 is 12 residues. The CDR3 is CASSRTTDTQYF. CDR3 DNA sequence: TGTGCCAGCAGCCGTACGACAGATACGCAGTATTTT. Supplemented by reference TRBV7-2 and TRBJ2-3, the full variable domain reads GAGVSQSPSNKVTEKGKDVELRCDPISGHTALYWYRQSLGQGLEFLIYFQGNSAPDKSGLPSDRFSAERTGGSVSTLTIQRTQQEDSAVYLCASSRTTDTQYFGPGTRLTVL.

The chain is built from TRBV7-2 and TRBJ2-2, with D perhaps being TRBD1 or TRBD2 (5 bases each). The germline V gene has CDR1 SGHTA and CDR2 FQGNSA. The CDR3 contains 17 residues. Trimming removed 5 bases at V and 2 bases at J, with 18 bases between. The CDR3 is CASSPLPGTVNTGELFF. The CDR3 bases are TGTGCCAGCAGCCCACTCCCCGGGACGGTAAACACCGGGGAGCTGTTTTTT. Looking up the rest from reference TRBV7-2 and TRBJ2-2 gives the full variable domain: GAGVSQSPSNKVTEKGKDVELRCDPISGHTALYWYRQSLGQGLEFLIYFQGNSAPDKSGLPSDRFSAERTGGSVSTLTIQRTQQEDSAVYLCASSPLPGTVNTGELFFGEGSRLTVL.

The chain recombines TRBV30 with TRBJ1-6; the D is unclear. The length of the CDR3 is 13 residues. CDR1 is GTSNPN and CDR2 is SVGIG in the germline V gene (reference sequence). V lost 0 bases, J lost 10 bases, and 10 bases lay in between. The CDR3 DNA is TGTGCCTGGAGTGTAATGGTGGACTCACCCCTCCACTTT. It yields the protein CAWSVMVDSPLHF.

This clone was picked up a small number of times. The chain joins TRBV2 to TRBJ2-2; 10 nucleotides agree with TRBD2. This CDR3 has 16 amino acids. J lost 4 bases, V lost 4 bases, and 6 bases had no gene match. Germline values: CDR1 SNHLY, CDR2 FYNNEI. This chain's CDR3 is CASSVSGRAVTGELFF. The DNA for the CDR3 is TGTGCCAGCAGTGTGAGCGGGAGGGCAGTCACCGGGGAGCTGTTTTTT.

V usage is TRBV5-6 and J usage is TRBJ1-5; a possible D gene is TRBD1 (6 bases). The germline V and J ends were trimmed by 0 bases and 1 base, with 11 bases remaining between them. The CDR3 consists of 16 residues. Germline CDR1 SGHDT, CDR2 YYEEEE. CDR3 DNA sequence: TGTGCCAGCAGCTTGGATGGCAGGGGCAGCAATCAGCCCCAGCATTTT. Translation: CASSLDGRGSNQPQHF.

The chain links TRBV7-8 to TRBJ1-1; D perhaps matches TRBD1 (6 bases). Looked up from germline, CDR1 is SGHVS and CDR2 is FQNEAQ. The V gene lost 5 bases and the J gene lost 4 bases, with 14 bases spanning the gap. The CDR3 is 14 residues long. The CDR3 DNA is TGTGCCAGCAGCGACACAGGGAGGGGCACTGAAGCTTTCTTT. Its translation: CASSDTGRGTEAFF.